The sequence of this T cell receptor beta chain was determined in a study of cytomegalovirus exposure and HLA in healthy donors. Study-level results: The study dropped some indistinguishable V segments, TRBV6-2 and TRBV6-3 among them.

A note on this clone: The antigen is undetermined.

CDR1 is SGHRS and CDR2 is YFSETQ in the germline V gene. Trimming took off 0 bases at V and 8 bases at J, with 17 bases between the two ends. This CDR3 is built from 16 residues. The primer mix had 60 Vbeta and 13 Jbeta primers. Produced via immunoSEQ multiplex PCR; TCRdb's table is partial and in-frame only. The table includes roughly 56,000 clones, around 81% detected once. The sequence came from a boy aged 10-17 years in good health and CMV-seropositive. Sequenced material: PBMCs. The gene calls are TRBV5-1 and TRBJ1-4; TRBD1 might be the D (6 bases). This chain's CDR3 is CASSLVTGTIGEKLFF. The CDR3 DNA reads as TGCGCCAGCAGCTTGGTCACCGGGACAATAGGAGAAAAACTGTTTTTT. Full variable domain (rest looked up from reference TRBV5-1 and TRBJ1-4): KAGVTQTPRYLIKTRGQQVTLSCSPISGHRSVSWYQQTPGQGLQFLFEYFSETQRNKGNFPGRFSGRQFSNSRSEMNVSTLELGDSALYLCASSLVTGTIGEKLFFGSGTQLSVL.